This T cell receptor (beta chain) was obtained from a study of identical twins. Points from the study as a whole: Abundant beta clonotypes from cord blood bore fewer insertions; memory repertoires lacked this pattern. Invariant MAIT and iNKT cells are populations that could partly confound zero-insertion analyses.

Template switching supplied a universal primer site; unique molecular identifiers were carried on the cDNA. From the 5' RACE reads, TCRdb called clonotypes with MiXCR, one entry per CDR3 protein. The repertoire includes 1,800,000 or so distinct CDR3 sequences, 32% of them detected once, and about 0.27% sits in the top ten. The CDR3 contains 16 residues. V trimming: 2 bases; J trimming: 2 bases; junction bases outside the gene matches: 6. From germline, CDR1 is MNHEY and CDR2 SMNVEV (reference sequence). Comment on this clonotype: The antigen is undetermined.

All donors were healthy, and all were Caucasian. The specimen sequenced was cord blood. This sequence joins TRBV27 and TRBJ2-1, with TRBD2 identical over 7 bases. This clonotype originated in a newborn girl in good health. Written as DNA, the CDR3 is TGTGCCAGCAGTTTAGCTGTACGGGAGGCCTACAATGAGCAGTTCTTC. It codes for CASSLAVREAYNEQFF.